One and the same sample provided the 9 T cell receptor beta chains below, sequenced in a study of blood T cells in healthy people across ages. A second PCR of about 6 to 12 cycles used a sample-barcoded 5' primer and a J-beta primer mix. TCRdb re-analysed the 5' RACE reads in MiXCR, keeping a single row per CDR3 protein. The table has about a million distinct CDR3 sequences, 40% to 60% seen once; the top ten hold over 10%. Sequenced input: blood. The receptors were sampled from a man aged 25 to 40 in good health.

This clonotype showed up just a few times. The rearrangement joins TRBV9 to TRBJ2-3, with TRBD2 matching over 7 bases. The CDR3 spans 13 residues. Germline lookup yields CDR1 SGDLS and CDR2 YYNGEE. The V gene end was trimmed by 5 bases and the J gene end by 7 bases; junction bases not matched to a gene: 7. CDR3 residues: CASRPSGDHTQYF. As DNA, the CDR3 is TGTGCCAGCAGGCCCAGCGGGGATCATACGCAGTATTTT.

The chain joins TRBV3-1 to TRBJ2-7, with D possibly being TRBD2 (7 bases). Trimming took off 4 bases at V and 5 bases at J, with 15 bases between the two ends. Per the germline V gene, CDR1 is LGHDT and CDR2 is YNNKEL (reference sequence). The CDR3 has 14 residues. As DNA, the CDR3 is TGTGCCAGCAGCCCCCGCGGGGGCCGGGACGAGCAGTACTTC. Protein product: CASSPRGGRDEQYF.

The genes are TRBV21-1 and TRBJ2-3; the DNA was not compared with TRBD2, the D call given in the table. TRBV21-1 is a pseudogene locus. The CDR3 extends over 16 amino acids. CDR3 coding DNA: TGTGCCAGCAACCAAGGCCTACAAGGGCCAACAGATACGCAGTATTTT. It translates to CASNQGLQGPTDTQYF.

This clonotype was observed a few times. The chain is built from TRBV29-1 and TRBJ1-5, with 7 bases identical to TRBD1. Germline values: CDR1 SQVTM, CDR2 ANQGSEA. The trim removed 7 bases at V and 3 bases at J, leaving 6 bases unmatched. The CDR3 has 13 residues. The CDR3 sequence: CSGKTGVNQPQHF. The CDR3, as DNA: TGCAGCGGGAAAACAGGGGTCAATCAGCCCCAGCATTTT.

The chain carries TRBV5-1 and TRBJ2-2; D unclear. The CDR3 has 13 amino acids. Germline CDR1 and CDR2: SGHRS and YFSETQ. Trimming took 4 bases from V and 5 from J, leaving 9 bases between them. The CDR3 DNA sequence: TGCGCCAGCAGCGTCGGAAGGACCGGGGAGCTGTTTTTT. As protein: CASSVGRTGELFF.

V gene TRBV27 combines with J gene TRBJ2-1, with TRBD1 matching over 11 bases. The CDR3 is 15 amino acids. Germline CDR1 MNHEY, CDR2 SMNVEV (reference sequence). V dropped 0 bases and J dropped 6; count of bases not matched to a gene: 1. This CDR3 reads CASSLSGQGANEQFF. In DNA, the CDR3 is TGTGCCAGCAGTTTATCCGGACAGGGGGCCAATGAGCAGTTCTTC.

This clonotype was seen only a few times. This sequence joins TRBV2 and TRBJ2-5, with 7 bases identical to TRBD2. The CDR3 loop spans 13 amino acids. The V gene end was trimmed by 6 bases and the J gene end by 3 bases; junction bases not matched to a gene: 4. Germline CDR1 and CDR2: SNHLY and FYNNEI. CDR3 region: CASSLLAEETQYF. In DNA, the CDR3 is TGTGCCAGCAGCTTGCTAGCGGAAGAGACCCAGTACTTC.

This chain uses TRBV6-6 with TRBJ1-1, with unresolved D. The CDR3 contains 15 residues. CDR1 and CDR2 from the germline V gene are MNHNY and SVGAGI (reference sequence). V was shortened by 6 bases and J by 4 bases, with 18 bases between the two germline ends. This CDR3 is CASRGGVGYSTEAFF. The CDR3 coding sequence is TGTGCCAGCAGGGGAGGAGTGGGGTACTCCACTGAAGCTTTCTTT.

This clonotype was picked up a small number of times. The gene calls are TRBV10-3 and TRBJ1-1, with D possibly TRBD1 on 5 matching bases. Germline CDR1 reads ENHRY; CDR2 reads SYGVKD. The CDR3 consists of 15 residues. Trimming took 5 bases from V and 5 from J, leaving 18 bases between them. CDR3 coding DNA: TGTGCCATCAGTAACCGGGAGCTGGGGGGGACTGAAGCTTTCTTT. This gives the protein CAISNRELGGTEAFF.